The sequence of this T cell receptor (beta chain) was determined in a study of cytomegalovirus exposure and HLA in healthy donors. Sequencing used immunoSEQ multiplex PCR; TCRdb keeps in-frame clones, though not all of them. The sample records 200,000 to 300,000 clones, around 86% being singletons. The ends lost 11 bases at V and 5 bases at J; junction bases unmatched: 10. Per germline, CDR1 MNHEY and CDR2 SVGAGI. The CDR3 has 13 amino acids. This clone has just one count. The V and J genes are TRBV6-5 and TRBJ2-7, with TRBD1 matching 9 bases. The sequenced sample consisted of PBMCs. This TCR was recovered from a woman in her twenties or thirties in good health and CMV-seropositive. CDR3 protein: CACSGTGRNEQYF. DNA of the CDR3: TGTGCCTGCTCCGGGACAGGGAGGAACGAGCAGTACTTC.